These 27 T cell receptor beta chains share one sample of origin, sequenced in a study of blood T cell repertoires in COVID-19. Repertoires were generated with immunoSEQ multiplex PCR, while TCRdb's copy carries only in-frame clones and drops some. Of 110,000 or so clones listed, 85% are singletons. Material: peripheral blood. All receptors derive from a man aged 35 to 55 with acute or convalescent COVID-19.

The chain links TRBV2 to TRBJ1-2, with 8 bases fitting TRBD1. V was pared by 6 bases and J by 4 bases, with 7 bases of the junction left unmatched. The CDR3 has 14 residues. Germline CDR1 SNHLY, CDR2 FYNNEI. The CDR3 loop is CASSEDRDIYGYTF. Here the CDR3 DNA reads TGTGCCAGCAGCGAGGACAGGGATATCTATGGCTACACCTTC.

This clone was counted once. The V and J genes are TRBV5-6 and TRBJ2-1; D unresolved. Germline CDR1 and CDR2: SGHDT and YYEEEE. Trimming removed 0 bases from V and 0 bases from J, with 7 bases in between. The CDR3 sequence is 15 residues long. CDR3 bases: TGTGCCAGCAGCTTGGGTGCGGACTCCTACAATGAGCAGTTCTTC. Protein product: CASSLGADSYNEQFF.

As for this clone: The sample has other DNA sequences that encode this CDR3 too. This chain uses TRBV18 with TRBJ2-7; D not resolved. V was cut by 1 base and J by 1 base, with 5 bases left in between. Germline assignment: CDR1 KGHSH and CDR2 LQKENI. The CDR3 contains 13 residues. The CDR3 nucleotides are TGTGCCAGCTCACCACGGCCGTCCTACGAGCAGTACTTC. Translation gives CASSPRPSYEQYF.

The J gene is TRBJ2-5, the V gene TRBV6-5, with a tentative D call TRBD2 (5 bases). CDR3 length equals 13 residues. Germline CDR1 reads MNHEY; CDR2 reads SVGAGI. V was pared by 5 bases and J by 5 bases, with 12 bases between. For the CDR3, the DNA is TGTGCCAGCAGTCGGTACGGGGAGGAGACCCAGTACTTC. Its translation: CASSRYGEETQYF.

The chain recombines TRBV2 with TRBJ2-7; 9 bases are shared with TRBD1. The CDR3 is made up of 15 amino acids. Germline V CDR1 and CDR2: SNHLY, FYNNEI. After removal of 3 bases from V and 4 bases from J, the junction contained 7 bases not matched to a gene. The CDR3 is CASSETRDRVYEQYF. The CDR3 DNA sequence: TGTGCCAGCAGTGAGACCCGGGACAGGGTGTACGAGCAGTACTTC.

The chain is built from TRBV5-1 and TRBJ1-1, with TRBD1 matching 7 bases. The CDR3 consists of 14 residues. Germline V gene sequence: CDR1 SGHRS, CDR2 YFSETQ. J gave up 6 bases and V 0 bases, and 5 bases lay outside the gene matches. In DNA, the CDR3 is TGCGCCAGCAGCTTGGGGGGACAGCAGCCTGAAGCTTTCTTT. It is translated as CASSLGGQQPEAFF.

The chain is built from TRBV2 and TRBJ2-7; no clear D. The CDR3 totals 15 residues. V lost 4 bases and J lost 0, with 13 bases in between. Germline values: CDR1 SNHLY, CDR2 FYNNEI. This chain's CDR3 is CASSGLSDLSYEQYF. Here the CDR3 DNA reads TGTGCCAGCAGTGGACTTTCCGACCTCTCCTACGAGCAGTACTTC.

This clone was seen just once. This chain joins TRBV2 and TRBJ2-2; 10 bases line up with TRBD2. The J segment lost 5 bases and the V segment lost 7 bases, leaving 7 bases of the junction unmatched. The CDR3 is made up of 15 amino acids. Germline loops: CDR1 SNHLY, CDR2 FYNNEI. CDR3 region: CASIRAGGTTGELFF. In nucleotides, the CDR3 is TGTGCCAGCATACGAGCGGGGGGGACAACCGGGGAGCTGTTTTTT.

This chain uses TRBV4-1 with TRBJ2-7, with D unclear. The CDR3 covers 12 residues. V was pared by 0 bases and J by 3 bases, with 3 bases between. Germline loops: CDR1 MGHRA, CDR2 YSYEKL. The CDR3 bases are TGCGCCAGCAGCCAAGATAGCTACGAGCAGTACTTC. Translated, it gives CASSQDSYEQYF.

The rearrangement links TRBV21-1 to TRBJ1-4; the table's D call, TRBD1, has no DNA check behind it. TRBV21-1 is assigned pseudogene status. CDR3 length equals 15 residues. The CDR3 loop reads CASSSPGQINEKLFF. Here the CDR3 DNA reads TGTGCCAGCAGCAGTCCGGGACAGATTAATGAAAAACTGTTTTTT.

This chain links TRBV19 with TRBJ2-3; TRBD1 matches at 7 bases. This CDR3 comprises 15 residues. The V and J ends lost 3 bases and 4 bases, in that order; junction bases with no gene match: 7. The germline CDR1 and CDR2 sequences are LNHDA and SQIVND (reference sequence). The CDR3 sequence is CASSMGQMEADTQYF. For the CDR3, the DNA is TGTGCCAGTAGTATGGGACAGATGGAGGCAGATACGCAGTATTTT.

This rearrangement joins TRBV27 to TRBJ1-2; no clear D. Germline V gene sequence: CDR1 MNHEY, CDR2 SMNVEV (reference sequence). V was trimmed by 8 bases and J by 8 bases, leaving 24 bases between them. This CDR3 is built from 15 residues. CDR3 sequence reads: CASAGWPGEGFGYTF. The CDR3 DNA is TGTGCCAGCGCGGGATGGCCTGGGGAGGGTTTCGGCTACACCTTC.

The chain links TRBV21-1 to TRBJ1-6; TRBD1 reflects the table's D call only, with no check against the DNA. TRBV21-1 is recorded as a pseudogene. This CDR3 has 17 amino acids. Written as DNA, the CDR3 is TGTGCCAGCAGCAAACCCAGGGGGGTAAAGTCGAATTCACCCCTCCACTTT. Its protein is CASSKPRGVKSNSPLHF.

V gene TRBV2 combines with J gene TRBJ1-2; TRBD1 is a possible D gene (5 bases). Germline V gives CDR1 SNHLY, CDR2 FYNNEI. The CDR3 is made up of 14 amino acids. V lost 7 bases and J lost 4, with 16 bases in between. The CDR3 here is CASNPRDSIYGYTF. CDR3 coding DNA: TGTGCCAGCAACCCCAGGGACTCCATCTATGGCTACACCTTC.

The V and J genes are TRBV12-5 and TRBJ1-1; 10 bases match TRBD1. This CDR3 spans 16 amino acids. Germline V CDR1 and CDR2: LGHNT, FRNRAP. V shed 2 bases, J shed 4 bases, and the junction held 7 bases outside the gene matches. CDR3: CASGLPLGQGGTEAFF. The CDR3 DNA sequence: TGTGCTAGTGGTTTGCCCCTCGGACAGGGGGGCACTGAAGCTTTCTTT.

The chain joins TRBV7-2 to TRBJ1-5; D unresolved. The CDR3 consists of 13 residues. Germline CDR1 SGHTA, CDR2 FQGNSA. Trimming took 1 base from V and 6 from J, leaving 7 bases between them. As DNA, the CDR3 is TGTGCCAGCAGCTTAGATTCGGGTCAGCCCCAGCATTTT. Its translation: CASSLDSGQPQHF. The variable domain in full, with the rest retrieved from reference TRBV7-2 and TRBJ1-5, is GAGVSQSPSNKVTEKGKDVELRCDPISGHTALYWYRQSLGQGLEFLIYFQGNSAPDKSGLPSDRFSAERTGGSVSTLTIQRTQQEDSAVYLCASSLDSGQPQHFGDGTRLSIL.

The CDR3 here is CASSLGSWEAGNYGYTF. The CDR3 DNA follows: TGTGCCAGCAGTTTGGGCAGCTGGGAGGCGGGAAACTATGGCTACACCTTC. The rearrangement joins TRBV28 to TRBJ1-2; unclear D gene. Germline lookup yields CDR1 MDHEN and CDR2 SYDVKM. Trimming shortened V by 3 bases and J by 2 bases, and 19 bases separated the two germline ends. The CDR3 has 17 amino acids.

The genes are TRBV19 and TRBJ2-5; 9 bases map to TRBD2. This CDR3 spans 15 amino acids. From germline, CDR1 is LNHDA and CDR2 SQIVND (reference sequence). The trim removed 4 bases at V and 5 bases at J, leaving 8 bases unmatched. The CDR3 sequence is CASSTGAGGTETQYF. The CDR3 coding sequence is TGTGCCAGTAGTACCGGAGCGGGGGGAACGGAGACCCAGTACTTC.

V usage is TRBV27 and J usage is TRBJ2-5; 13 nucleotides agree with TRBD2. V was clipped by 9 bases and J by 0 bases; unmatched bases: 4. The germline V gene encodes CDR1 MNHEY and CDR2 SMNVEV (reference sequence). This CDR3 comprises 15 residues. The CDR3 DNA is TGTGCCAGTCAGACTAGCGGGGGGAACCAAGAGACCCAGTACTTC. It encodes CASQTSGGNQETQYF.

The chain links TRBV29-1 to TRBJ2-4, with D possibly matching TRBD2 (5 bases). The germline V gene has CDR1 SQVTM and CDR2 ANQGSEA. V was pared by 6 bases and J by 0 bases, with 18 bases between. The length of the CDR3 is 16 residues. This CDR3 is CSVLTGYALAKNIQYF. DNA of the CDR3: TGCAGCGTACTGACGGGGTACGCTTTAGCCAAAAACATTCAGTACTTC.

The V call is TRBV14, the J call TRBJ1-4; weak D call: TRBD1 (5 bases). The V gene lost 1 base and the J gene lost 3 bases, with 15 bases spanning the gap. CDR3 length equals 17 residues. Per germline, CDR1 SGHDN and CDR2 FVKESK. The CDR3 DNA is TGTGCCAGCAGCCAAGCGTTCCAGGGTATGGCTAATGAAAAACTGTTTTTT. Residues: CASSQAFQGMANEKLFF.

V and J are TRBV5-6 and TRBJ2-1, with D possibly matching TRBD2 (6 bases). Germline CDR1 and CDR2: SGHDT and YYEEEE. The V end was cut by 0 bases, the J end by 0 bases, with 10 bases between. CDR3 length: 16 amino acids. The CDR3 sequence: CASSLARGISYNEQFF. CDR3 bases: TGTGCCAGCAGCTTGGCCCGGGGGATCTCCTACAATGAGCAGTTCTTC. Full variable domain (remainder filled in from reference TRBV5-6 and TRBJ2-1): DAGVTQSPTHLIKTRGQQVTLRCSPKSGHDTVSWYQQALGQGPQFIFQYYEEEERQRGNFPDRFSGHQFPNYSSELNVNALLLGDSALYLCASSLARGISYNEQFFGPGTRLTVL.

The CDR3 DNA reads as TGCAGCGTCTCCGGACAGGAGCACTATGGCTACACCTTC. This sequence encodes CSVSGQEHYGYTF. The J gene is TRBJ1-2, the V gene TRBV29-1; TRBD1 matches 7 bases. CDR3 size: 13 residues. The V segment lost 6 bases and the J segment 3 bases; nucleotides outside the gene matches: 7. In germline, CDR1 is SQVTM, CDR2 ANQGSEA.

The rearrangement uses TRBV6-5 and TRBJ1-1, with TRBD1 as a possible D gene (6 bases). This CDR3 spans 15 amino acids. The germline gives CDR1 MNHEY, CDR2 SVGAGI. V was clipped by 0 bases and J by 4 bases, with 12 bases between them. This CDR3 is CASSYSGGPTTEAFF. CDR3 DNA: TGTGCCAGCAGTTACTCGGGGGGGCCGACCACTGAAGCTTTCTTT.

V is TRBV7-3 and J is TRBJ2-7; 8 nucleotides line up with TRBD1. The CDR3 is 15 amino acids. CDR1 and CDR2 (germline): SGHTA, FQGTGA. V was pared by 2 bases and J by 2 bases, with 5 bases of the junction left unmatched. As DNA, the CDR3 is TGTGCCAGCAGCTTAGGGGGACAGGCCCCCTACGAGCAGTACTTC. Its translation: CASSLGGQAPYEQYF. Looking up the rest from reference TRBV7-3 and TRBJ2-7 gives the full variable domain: GAGVSQTPSNKVTEKGKYVELRCDPISGHTALYWYRQSLGQGPEFLIYFQGTGAADDSGLPNDRFFAVRPEGSVSTLKIQRTERGDSAVYLCASSLGGQAPYEQYFGPGTRLTVT.

CDR3 sequence reads: CSVETGIEAFF. The CDR3 region has the DNA TGCAGCGTGGAGACAGGGATAGAAGCTTTCTTT. The genes are TRBV29-1 and TRBJ1-1; 7 bases agree with TRBD1. The CDR3 length is 11 residues. Germline values: CDR1 SQVTM, CDR2 ANQGSEA. After removal of 6 bases from V and 8 bases from J, the junction contained 6 bases not matched to a gene.

The V call is TRBV3-1 (or the pseudogene TRBV3-2), the J call TRBJ2-5; 10 bases agree with TRBD2. Trimming took 4 bases from V and 2 from J; bases not matched to a gene: 7. Germline CDR1 reads LGHDT; CDR2 reads YNNKEL (reference sequence). The CDR3 extends over 16 amino acids. The CDR3 sequence: CASSPRGSGGQETQYF. In DNA, the CDR3 is TGTGCCAGCAGCCCCCGGGGTAGCGGGGGGCAAGAGACCCAGTACTTC.